The text below deals with one T cell receptor beta chain. Random hexamers served to reverse transcribe roughly 0.45 to 1 ug RNA. TCRdb reprocessed the immunoSEQ multiplex PCR reads via MiXCR and lists one record per CDR3 protein. The data hold about 160,000 distinct CDR3 sequences, with just over 90% observed a single time. V lost 1 base and J lost 6, with 10 bases in between. The CDR3 sequence is 14 residues long. Germline CDR1 and CDR2: LGHDT and YNNKEL (reference sequence). CD8+ and CD4+ blood T cells underwent TCR beta sequencing. The CD8+ and CD4+ T cells were isolated magnetically using a negative isolation approach, whereas the TEMRA cells were enriched by FACS. The sample is drawn from a study of CD8 T cells in Susac syndrome.

Sequencing input: CD4+ T cells from PBMCs. The receptor's source is a human donor in good health. The chain has TRBV3-1 and TRBJ2-1; D gene ambiguous. The CDR3 here is CASSQVLESNEQFF. The CDR3 DNA follows: TGTGCCAGCAGCCAAGTTTTAGAATCCAATGAGCAGTTCTTC.